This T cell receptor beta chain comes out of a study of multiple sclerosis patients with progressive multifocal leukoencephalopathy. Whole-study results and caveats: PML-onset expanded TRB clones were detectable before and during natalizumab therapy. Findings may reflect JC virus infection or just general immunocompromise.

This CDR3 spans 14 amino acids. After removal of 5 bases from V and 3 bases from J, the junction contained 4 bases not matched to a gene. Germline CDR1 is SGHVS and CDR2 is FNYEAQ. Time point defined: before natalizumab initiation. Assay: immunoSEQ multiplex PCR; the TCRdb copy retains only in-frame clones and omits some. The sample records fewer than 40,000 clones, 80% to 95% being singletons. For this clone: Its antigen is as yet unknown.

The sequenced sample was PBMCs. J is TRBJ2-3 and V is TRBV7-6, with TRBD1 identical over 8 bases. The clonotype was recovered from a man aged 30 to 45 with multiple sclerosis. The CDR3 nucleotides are TGTGCCAGCAGCCCAGGACAGGGAACAGATACGCAGTATTTT. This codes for CASSPGQGTDTQYF.